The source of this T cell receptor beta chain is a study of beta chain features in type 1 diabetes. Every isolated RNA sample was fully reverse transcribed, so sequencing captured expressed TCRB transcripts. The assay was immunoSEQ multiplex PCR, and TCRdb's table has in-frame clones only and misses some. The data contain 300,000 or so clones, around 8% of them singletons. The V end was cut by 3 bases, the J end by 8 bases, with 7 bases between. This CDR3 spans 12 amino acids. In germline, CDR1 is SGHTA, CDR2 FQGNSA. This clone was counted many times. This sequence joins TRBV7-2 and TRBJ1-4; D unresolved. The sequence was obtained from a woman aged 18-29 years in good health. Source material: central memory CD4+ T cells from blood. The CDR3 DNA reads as TGTGCCAGCAGCTTGGGAAGGGAAAAACTGTTTTTT. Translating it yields CASSLGREKLFF.